The 2 T cell receptor beta chains listed next were all sequenced from one sample in a study of blood T cell repertoires in COVID-19. Sequencing used immunoSEQ multiplex PCR; TCRdb keeps in-frame clones, though not all of them. The sample shows about 350,000 clones, 88% of them seen only once. Sequencing was carried out using peripheral blood. Every receptor here comes from a woman in her 70s with COVID-19, enrolled during active disease.

CDR3 sequence reads: CASNPPTGNTEAFF. CDR3 DNA: TGTGCCAGCAATCCACCGACAGGGAACACTGAAGCTTTCTTT. This chain uses TRBV28 with TRBJ1-1; D perhaps matches TRBD1 (6 bases). The CDR3 totals 14 residues. The V and J ends lost 7 bases and 1 base respectively, with 13 bases between them. Germline loops: CDR1 MDHEN, CDR2 SYDVKM.

The rearrangement links TRBV5-1 to TRBJ2-5; maybe TRBD2 (6 bases). The germline gives CDR1 SGHRS, CDR2 YFSETQ. The V and J ends lost 4 bases and 9 bases respectively, with 22 bases between them. This CDR3 is 15 amino acids long. The chain's CDR3 is CASSPLPGLDGAQYF. Written as DNA, the CDR3 is TGCGCCAGCAGCCCCCTACCGGGACTGGACGGGGCCCAGTACTTC.